Reported below is one TCR beta chain. Its matching antigen is unknown. The data are from a study of OX40 agonist ivuxolimab in advanced cancers. Study details: Ivuxolimab is an agonistic anti-OX40 (CD134) antibody, and patients were treated with it. Broader study findings: Among patients with partial responses at 0.1-3.0 mg/kg, clonal expansion was among the lowest.

Assay used: immunoSEQ multiplex PCR; TCRdb lists only in-frame clones, some missing. The top ten hold 6.2% of the sample, which has 65,000 to 80,000 clones, over 90% seen once. Baseline was the first blood sampling point, followed by cycle 4 day 1 and cycle 7 day 1. V dropped 3 bases and J dropped 4 bases, with 14 bases sitting between them. CDR3 length: 15 residues. Germline CDR1 reads SGDLS; CDR2 reads YYNGEE. The specimen comprised CD4+ or CD8+ T cells sorted from blood, sampled in a trial of the OX40 agonist ivuxolimab. This clonotype was sampled from an adult with an advanced solid tumor such as melanoma, head and neck, liver or kidney cancer. This chain links TRBV9 with TRBJ2-1; tentative D call: TRBD1 (6 bases). CDR3 DNA sequence: TGTGCCAGCAGCGAAACAGGGAACCTTTACAATGAGCAGTTCTTC. Translation: CASSETGNLYNEQFF. Full variable domain (outside the CDR3, taken from reference TRBV9 and TRBJ2-1): DSGVTQTPKHLITATGQRVTLRCSPRSGDLSVYWYQQSLDQGLQFLIQYYNGEERAKGNILERFSAQQFPDLHSELNLSSLELGDSALYFCASSETGNLYNEQFFGPGTRLTVL.